This paragraph reports one T cell receptor (beta chain). Its target is not known. The CDR3 is 14 amino acids. Germline lookup yields CDR1 LNHDA and CDR2 SQIVND (reference sequence). Trimming stripped 5 bases from V and 8 bases from J, with 15 bases between. The data were taken from a study of Graves' ophthalmopathy and Graves' hyperthyroidism. Study background: At the time of initial diagnosis and before any treatment, peripheral blood was collected.

Study observations and caveats: Built on 13 signatures, a model told ophthalmopathy apart from stable hyperthyroidism with 87.88% sensitivity and over 80% specificity.

Physicians reached a diagnosis by relying on clinical symptoms, serum thyroxine, TRAb, thyroid ultrasound and orbital computed tomography. PBMCs had their origin in fresh peripheral blood (10 ml). CDR3 regions of TCR beta were amplified from RNA transcripts. The first round was an RT-PCR with HTBI primers, and the second round was a multiplex PCR. One entry per CDR3 protein, called by TCRdb with MiXCR from the multiplex PCR reads. The table has about 640,000 distinct CDR3 sequences, about two fifths seen once. Sequencing used peripheral blood. This sequence originates from an adult man with Graves' ophthalmopathy. The V gene is TRBV19, the J gene TRBJ1-4, with a possible D match to TRBD1 (6 bases). CDR3 sequence (DNA): TGTGCCAGTAGTCCGGACAGTCGGGGCGAAAAACTGTTTTTT. It specifies CASSPDSRGEKLFF.